Presented here are 29 T cell receptor beta chains from one specimen sequenced in a study of CD8 T cells in Susac syndrome. RNA, at about 0.45 to 1 ug, was reverse transcribed with random hexamers. TCRdb itself ran the immunoSEQ multiplex PCR reads through MiXCR, one entry per CDR3 protein. The top ten clones hold about 0.52% of a sample with about 77,000 distinct CDR3 sequences, around 93% of them seen once. Source material: CD4+ T cells from PBMCs. These receptor sequences come from a human donor with Susac syndrome.

CDR3 residues: CASSFGGQGPSGANVLTF. The CDR3 nucleotides read TGTGCCAGCAGCTTCGGGGGACAGGGCCCCTCTGGGGCCAACGTCCTGACTTTC. This rearrangement joins TRBV5-4 to TRBJ2-6, with 9 nucleotides matching TRBD1. There are 18 residues in the CDR3. The V gene end was trimmed by 2 bases and the J gene end by 0 bases; junction bases not matched to a gene: 6. The V gene's germline CDR1 is SGHNT and CDR2 YYREEE (reference sequence).

The genes are TRBV4-2 and TRBJ1-2, with D possibly TRBD1 on 5 matching bases. Germline V gives CDR1 LGHNA, CDR2 YNFKEQ. The CDR3 totals 18 residues. V lost 7 bases and J lost 4, with 28 bases in between. The CDR3 DNA is TGTGCCAGCACAATTTACCCCACCAGCCAGGACATCTCCTATGGCTACACCTTC. As protein: CASTIYPTSQDISYGYTF.

This chain links TRBV7-2 with TRBJ1-2; 10 nucleotides agree with TRBD1. Losses at the gene ends were 3 bases for V and 8 bases for J; bases not matched to a gene: 9. The germline V gene encodes CDR1 SGHTA and CDR2 FQGNSA. This CDR3 has 15 amino acids. The CDR3 bases are TGTGCCAGCAGCTTTCTATCGGACAGGGGGTACGGCTACACCTTC. As protein: CASSFLSDRGYGYTF.

V usage is TRBV20-1 and J usage is TRBJ1-2, with a weak D call TRBD1 (5 bases). The CDR3 has 14 amino acids. V shed 6 bases and J shed 4 bases, with 18 bases lying between them. Germline assignment: CDR1 DFQATT and CDR2 SNEGSKA (reference sequence). CDR3 region: CSAPLGGVGYGYTF. The CDR3 coding sequence is TGCAGTGCCCCCCTGGGAGGGGTCGGCTATGGCTACACCTTC.

J is TRBJ2-2 and V is TRBV7-4; no definite D call. V was cut by 5 bases and J by 3 bases, with 13 bases left in between. The CDR3 consists of 15 residues. Looked up from germline, CDR1 is SGHVT and CDR2 is SQSDAQ. The CDR3: CASSDRLGYTGELFF. The CDR3 bases are TGTGCCAGCAGCGATCGACTCGGGTACACCGGGGAGCTGTTTTTT.

The V and J genes are TRBV6-5 and TRBJ2-2; D not certain. The germline V gene has CDR1 MNHEY and CDR2 SVGAGI. The V gene lost 6 bases and the J gene lost 3 bases, with 11 bases spanning the gap. The CDR3 is 14 residues long. The CDR3 here is CASRRKDHTGELFF. The CDR3 DNA is TGTGCCAGCAGGAGGAAGGATCACACCGGGGAGCTGTTTTTT.

This clonotype was detected once. The V gene is TRBV28, the J gene TRBJ2-5; perhaps TRBD1 as D (6 bases). Germline assignment: CDR1 MDHEN and CDR2 SYDVKM. CDR3 length: 16 amino acids. With 3 bases removed from V and 4 bases from J, the gap between germline ends came to 18 bases. CDR3 bases: TGTGCCAGCAGTTTTGGCGGCCTAGGGGGACGAGAGACCCAGTACTTC. Encoded protein: CASSFGGLGGRETQYF.

This rearrangement joins TRBV7-2 to TRBJ1-1; maybe TRBD1 (6 bases). The CDR3 contains 15 residues. Germline V gene sequence: CDR1 SGHTA, CDR2 FQGNSA. The V end lost 3 bases, the J end lost 0 bases, and 11 bases lay between the germline ends. For the CDR3, the DNA is TGTGCCAGCAGCTTGGGGGGGCAGATGAACACTGAAGCTTTCTTT. The encoded protein is CASSLGGQMNTEAFF. Combining the CDR3 with reference TRBV7-2 and TRBJ1-1 gives the whole variable domain GAGVSQSPSNKVTEKGKDVELRCDPISGHTALYWYRQSLGQGLEFLIYFQGNSAPDKSGLPSDRFSAERTGGSVSTLTIQRTQQEDSAVYLCASSLGGQMNTEAFFGQGTRLTVV.

This chain joins TRBV12-3 or TRBV12-4 and TRBJ2-7, with D possibly being TRBD1 (6 bases). Trimming pared 7 bases from V and 6 bases from J, leaving 22 bases between. This CDR3 region has 15 residues. CDR3 sequence reads: CASKNTGLAYGEQYF. The DNA for the CDR3 is TGTGCCAGCAAAAATACAGGGTTGGCCTATGGCGAGCAGTACTTC.

V gene TRBV7-2 combines with J gene TRBJ1-3, with 7 nucleotides matching TRBD1. Germline V gene lookup returns CDR1 SGHTA and CDR2 FQGNSA. The CDR3 totals 18 residues. Trimming at V came to 3 bases and at J to 2 bases, leaving 13 bases not matched to a gene. The chain's CDR3 is CASSFQPPRQGPGNTIYF. The CDR3 nucleotides are TGTGCCAGCAGCTTCCAGCCCCCTCGACAGGGACCTGGAAACACCATATATTTT. The whole variable domain, filled in from reference TRBV7-2 and TRBJ1-3, reads GAGVSQSPSNKVTEKGKDVELRCDPISGHTALYWYRQSLGQGLEFLIYFQGNSAPDKSGLPSDRFSAERTGGSVSTLTIQRTQQEDSAVYLCASSFQPPRQGPGNTIYFGEGSWLTVV.

V usage is TRBV5-1 and J usage is TRBJ2-6; D might be TRBD2 (6 bases). CDR1 SGHRS and CDR2 YFSETQ come from the germline V gene. The CDR3 contains 16 residues. V was cut by 3 bases and J by 0 bases, with 10 bases left in between. The CDR3 DNA reads TGCGCCAGCAGCTCCGGGACTTCCTCTGGGGCCAACGTCCTGACTTTC. Protein sequence: CASSSGTSSGANVLTF.

In this sample, this clonotype turned up once. V usage is TRBV12-3 or TRBV12-4 and J usage is TRBJ2-3; D unresolved. The V end was cut by 3 bases, the J end by 6 bases, with 4 bases between. The length of the CDR3 is 11 residues. In DNA, the CDR3 is TGTGCCAGCAGTTTCATGGATACGCAGTATTTT. Protein product: CASSFMDTQYF.

The J gene is TRBJ2-7, the V gene TRBV7-9, with 9 positions matching TRBD2. V was clipped by 5 bases and J by 9 bases; unmatched bases: 8. CDR1 and CDR2 (germline): SEHNR, FQNEAQ (reference sequence). This CDR3 comprises 13 residues. The CDR3 DNA is TGTGCCAGCAGCCTGCGGGAGGGCGGTGTGCAGTACTTC. This translates into CASSLREGGVQYF. The full variable domain, with the rest looked up from reference TRBV7-9 and TRBJ2-7, is DTGVSQNPRHKITKRGQNVTFRCDPISEHNRLYWYRQTLGQGPEFLTYFQNEAQLEKSRLLSDRFSAERPKGSFSTLEIQRTEQGDSAMYLCASSLREGGVQYFGPGTRLTVT.

The chain has TRBV29-1 and TRBJ2-7; 9 bases match TRBD1. In germline, CDR1 is SQVTM, CDR2 ANQGSEA. V was clipped by 0 bases and J by 2 bases; unmatched bases: 2. The CDR3 runs 14 residues. CDR3 residues: CSVEDRTGAYEQYF. In DNA, the CDR3 is TGCAGCGTTGAAGATCGGACAGGGGCCTACGAGCAGTACTTC.

The V call is TRBV7-2, the J call TRBJ2-5; maybe TRBD2 (6 bases). Trimming cost V 3 bases and J 4 bases, with 12 bases left between them. Per the germline V gene, CDR1 is SGHTA and CDR2 is FQGNSA. The CDR3 runs to 14 residues. The CDR3, as DNA: TGTGCCAGCAGCTTGGGGACTTCAATAGAGACCCAGTACTTC. Translation: CASSLGTSIETQYF.

This sequence joins TRBV2 and TRBJ1-2; no clear D gene. V lost 8 bases and J lost 4, with 17 bases in between. Germline values: CDR1 SNHLY, CDR2 FYNNEI. This CDR3 region has 14 residues. CDR3 region: CASVRWSDAYGYTF. For the CDR3, the DNA is TGTGCCAGCGTGAGGTGGAGCGACGCCTATGGCTACACCTTC. Variable domain in full (rest from reference TRBV2 and TRBJ1-2): EPEVTQTPSHQVTQMGQEVILRCVPISNHLYFYWYRQILGQKVEFLVSFYNNEISEKSEIFDDQFSVERPDGSNFTLKIRSTKLEDSAMYFCASVRWSDAYGYTFGSGTRLTVV.

This chain joins TRBV19 and TRBJ2-2; TRBD2 matches 8 bases. Per the germline V gene, CDR1 is LNHDA and CDR2 is SQIVND (reference sequence). After removal of 7 bases from V and 3 bases from J, the junction contained 10 bases not matched to a gene. The CDR3 extends over 16 amino acids. CDR3 sequence: CASMVVIAGYTGELFF. CDR3 nucleotides: TGTGCCAGTATGGTAGTAATAGCGGGATACACCGGGGAGCTGTTTTTT. Full variable domain (missing parts from reference TRBV19 and TRBJ2-2): DGGITQSPKYLFRKEGQNVTLSCEQNLNHDAMYWYRQDPGQGLRLIYYSQIVNDFQKGDIAEGYSVSREKKESFPLTVTSAQKNPTAFYLCASMVVIAGYTGELFFGEGSRLTVL.

V and J are TRBV2 and TRBJ2-3; a weak D match, TRBD1 (6 bases). Trimming removed 5 bases at V and 3 bases at J, with 15 bases between. From germline, CDR1 is SNHLY and CDR2 FYNNEI. There are 15 residues in the CDR3. DNA for the CDR3: TGTGCCAGCAGTTCACAGGGTATTGGGACAGATACGCAGTATTTT. Amino acid sequence: CASSSQGIGTDTQYF.

This chain's CDR3 is CSAANRDYSSYNEQFF. CDR3 bases: TGCAGTGCTGCGAACCGGGACTACAGCTCCTACAATGAGCAGTTCTTC. The chain employs TRBV20-1 and TRBJ2-1, with TRBD2 matching 7 bases. Per the germline V gene, CDR1 is DFQATT and CDR2 is SNEGSKA (reference sequence). The CDR3 is 16 residues long. Trimming at V came to 5 bases and at J to 0 bases, leaving 10 bases not matched to a gene.

This sequence joins TRBV23-1 and TRBJ2-5; D not certain. TRBV23-1 is an ORF, with its function uncertain. The CDR3 has 18 amino acids. Trimming took 5 bases from V and 0 from J, leaving 22 bases between them. The CDR3 region is CASSKRLSAGNNQETQYF. The CDR3 region has the DNA TGCGCCAGCAGTAAAAGGCTGTCGGCTGGGAACAACCAAGAGACCCAGTACTTC.

The V and J genes are TRBV27 and TRBJ2-4, with 10 bases lining up with TRBD1. CDR1 is MNHEY and CDR2 is SMNVEV in the germline V gene (reference sequence). This CDR3 is built from 17 residues. J gave up 2 bases and V 3 bases, and 7 bases lay outside the gene matches. The CDR3 sequence: CASSFSGQGVTKNIQYF. CDR3 sequence (DNA): TGTGCCAGCAGTTTCTCAGGACAGGGGGTAACCAAAAACATTCAGTACTTC.

The V and J genes are TRBV4-1 and TRBJ2-5; 8 positions match TRBD2. V was clipped by 3 bases and J by 2 bases; unmatched bases: 8. This CDR3 contains 16 residues. Germline-derived CDR1 and CDR2 are MGHRA and YSYEKL. The CDR3 loop is CASSQPILAGQETQYF. The CDR3 nucleotides are TGCGCCAGCAGCCAGCCCATATTAGCGGGGCAAGAGACCCAGTACTTC.

This chain connects TRBV7-2 to TRBJ2-3, with 14 bases lining up with TRBD2. J gave up 6 bases and V 3 bases, and 8 bases lay outside the gene matches. Germline CDR1 is SGHTA and CDR2 is FQGNSA. This CDR3 has 17 residues. This chain's CDR3 is CASSLPRTSGRSDTQYF. CDR3 DNA sequence: TGTGCCAGCAGCTTGCCTCGGACTAGCGGGAGGAGCGATACGCAGTATTTT.

The V call is TRBV9, the J call TRBJ1-5, with D tentatively TRBD1 (6 bases). Germline V gives CDR1 SGDLS, CDR2 YYNGEE. Between the trimmed V and J ends, which lost 4 bases and 7 bases, there was a span of 15 bases. The CDR3 totals 14 residues. CDR3 loop: CASSRDNLWQPQHF. The CDR3 nucleotides read TGTGCCAGCAGCCGGGACAACCTGTGGCAGCCCCAGCATTTT.

This chain connects TRBV12-3 or TRBV12-4 to TRBJ2-5, with 12 bases fitting TRBD2. CDR3 size: 18 residues. J was trimmed by 7 bases and V by 0 bases; bases with no gene match: 12. The CDR3 sequence is CASSLALAGGPGKVTQYF. The CDR3 nucleotides read TGTGCCAGCAGTTTAGCGCTAGCGGGGGGGCCGGGCAAAGTGACCCAGTACTTC.

This clonotype was counted once. In DNA form, the CDR3 reads TGCAGCGTTCTCGAGGGGGCATACAATCAGCCCCAGCATTTT. Translating gives CSVLEGAYNQPQHF. The chain joins TRBV29-1 to TRBJ1-5, with 7 bases matching TRBD1. The J segment lost 3 bases and the V segment lost 5 bases, leaving 7 bases of the junction unmatched. Per the germline V gene, CDR1 is SQVTM and CDR2 is ANQGSEA. This CDR3 is 14 amino acids long.

This chain joins TRBV24-1 and TRBJ1-1; 9 positions match TRBD1. This CDR3 spans 16 amino acids. Trimming removed 3 bases from V and 1 base from J; junction bases left unmatched: 5. Germline V gene data show CDR1 as KGHDR and CDR2 as SFDVKD. The CDR3 DNA is TGTGCCACCAGTGATCCCCCACAGGGGGCGAACACTGAAGCTTTCTTT. It yields the protein CATSDPPQGANTEAFF.

The chain is built from TRBV7-2 and TRBJ2-1; the match to TRBD2 covers 9 bases. In germline, CDR1 is SGHTA, CDR2 FQGNSA. V lost 3 bases to trimming and J lost 10 bases; unmatched junction nucleotides: 10. The CDR3 contains 15 residues. CDR3 loop: CASSFGGLASKEQFF. As DNA, the CDR3 is TGTGCCAGCAGCTTCGGGGGACTAGCCAGCAAAGAGCAGTTCTTC.

This clonotype has only one observation. This chain uses TRBV19 with TRBJ2-3; D remains unclear. The germline gives CDR1 LNHDA, CDR2 SQIVND (reference sequence). V lost 8 bases to trimming and J lost 9 bases, with 21 bases between them. The CDR3 has 14 residues. This CDR3 reads CASALYGSNPTQYF. In DNA form, the CDR3 reads TGTGCCAGTGCGTTGTACGGTTCCAACCCCACGCAGTATTTT.